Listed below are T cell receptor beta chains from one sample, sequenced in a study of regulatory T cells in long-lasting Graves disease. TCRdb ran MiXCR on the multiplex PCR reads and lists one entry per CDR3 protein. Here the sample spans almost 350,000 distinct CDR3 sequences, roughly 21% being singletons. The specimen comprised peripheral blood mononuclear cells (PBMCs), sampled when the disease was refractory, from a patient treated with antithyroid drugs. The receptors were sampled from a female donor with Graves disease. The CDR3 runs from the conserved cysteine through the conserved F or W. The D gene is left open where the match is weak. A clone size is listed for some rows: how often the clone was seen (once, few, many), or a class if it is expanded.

TGCGCCAGCAGCCAAAACTCGGACAGCTACTATGGCTACACCTTC,CASSQNSDSYYGYTF,TRBV4-3,TRBJ1-2,.,15,.
TGCAGCGTTGACATCAGTTCGAACACCGGGGAGCTGTTTTTT,CSVDISSNTGELFF,TRBV29-1,TRBJ2-2,.,14,many
TGCAGTGCCCGCGGGGGGTCGGCTGGCTACACCTTC,CSARGGSAGYTF,TRBV20-1,TRBJ1-2,.,12,.
TGTGCCAGTAGTATCGGGAGGGAGCGTATTTATGAAGCTTTCTTT,CASSIGRERIYEAFF,TRBV19,TRBJ1-1,.,15,.
TGTGCCAGCAGCTTAGTAGGCTCAGGGGTTTCGGTCCTTGGTCTCTCCTACGAGCAGTACTTC,CASSLVGSGVSVLGLSYEQYF,TRBV7-2,TRBJ2-7,.,21,many
TGTGCCAGCAGGCCTCCCGGGACCTACGAGCAGTACTTC,CASRPPGTYEQYF,TRBV6-1,TRBJ2-7,.,13,.
TGCGCCAGCAGCTTGGGGTCCACCTCCTACGAGCAGTACTTC,CASSLGSTSYEQYF,TRBV5-1,TRBJ2-7,.,14,.
TGTGCCAGCAGCCGAGGGAGGACAGGGCCTAACGAGCAGTACTTC,CASSRGRTGPNEQYF,TRBV3-1,TRBJ2-7,TRBD1,15,many
TGTGCCAGCAGTTTAGATGGGCCAAGGACCTACGAGCAGTACTTC,CASSLDGPRTYEQYF,TRBV12-3/TRBV12-4,TRBJ2-7,.,15,many
TGTGCCAGCAGTCGGGACAGGGTTGCTGTCGAGCAGTACTTC,CASSRDRVAVEQYF,TRBV28,TRBJ2-7,TRBD1,14,many
TGTGCCAGTAGTATTGACGGAGTCTCTGGAAACACCATATATTTT,CASSIDGVSGNTIYF,TRBV19,TRBJ1-3,.,15,few
TGCGCCAGCAGCCAATATACTAGCGGGGGGGCCGGGGAGCTGTTTTTT,CASSQYTSGGAGELFF,TRBV4-3,TRBJ2-2,TRBD2,16,.
TGCAGCGTCGGAGGGGGCAGGAGCGTAGCGGTCTCCTACAATGAGCAGTTCTTC,CSVGGGRSVAVSYNEQFF,TRBV29-1,TRBJ2-1,.,18,.